This T cell receptor (beta chain) was observed in a study of graft-versus-host responses after intestinal transplantation (dated by TCRdb to 2020 to 2022). Some background on the complete study: Multivisceral, liver-intestinal, or isolated intestinal transplants were received by the recipients. Anti-thymocyte globulin induction was given to all recipients, followed by maintenance tacrolimus and steroids for approximately 3 years. After intestinal transplantation, graft-versus-host and host-versus-graft alloreactive T cell clones were followed in the graft, circulation and bone marrow using bulk TCR-beta CDR3 sequencing. To identify alloreactive clones, pre-transplant mixed lymphocyte reaction products were sequenced and then compared with unstimulated pre-transplant donor and recipient T cells. Of the roughly 25 intestinal transplant recipients enrolled in the cohort, one of whom was a retransplant, a few patients without pretransplant specimens were excluded. Donor T cell macrochimerism was defined as a peak of at least 4% donor T cells among recipient peripheral blood mononuclear cells. Rather than being sequenced by the commercial service, samples from a few later patients were sequenced in-house on an Illumina MiSeq and processed with MiXCR. Findings and caveats that apply to the study as a whole: GvH clones were detected in recipient bone marrow, and some appeared earlier in ileal mucosa or blood, consistent with an intestinal mucosal origin. In the allografts of patients with donor T cell macrochimerism, GvH to HvG T cell clonal ratios were high. The relatively low number and heterogeneity of intestinal transplant patients limited the conclusions. Early after transplant, peak levels of circulating GvH clones were associated with declines in HvG clones.

Compared with germline, V lacks 4 bases and J lacks 9 bases; bases without a gene match: 9. In the germline V gene, CDR1 corresponds to SGHNT and CDR2 to YENEEA. The CDR3 numbers 15 residues from cysteine through phenylalanine. Only the CDR3 DNA is retained, 45 bases long and in frame from the first base. In the first month after transplant, blood samples were collected up to 4 times, and after that at least monthly when available. This clone was observed once. The antigen it recognizes is unknown. Qualities for individual bases were not recorded, and no much larger clone is one base off. Library construction relied on the immunoSEQ multiplex PCR assay. High-throughput TCR-beta CDR3 sequencing of genomic DNA from most patients was performed by Adaptive Biotechnologies. On the authors' methods: TCR sequencing data for over 15 patients were retrieved from Adaptive's ImmunoSEQ software; a few other patients were processed with MiXCR and VDJtools. Because the origin of CDR3 nucleotide sequences shared between donor and recipient could not be assigned, those sequences were removed. To be classed as alloreactive, a clone needed at least 2-fold expansion over unstimulated cells and a minimum CFSE-low frequency of 0.002% (template counts) or 0.001% (read counts). Mappable clones were those detected in sequenced pre-transplant spleen, lymph node, or MLR CFSE-low populations of the donor or recipient. Cumulative frequency of alloreactive clones was calculated as a percentage of all sequences weighted by copy number. The table was pulled from immuneACCESS by TCRdb, which kept in-frame rearrangements only. Such tables lose some clones; where checked, under half of the loss comes from unresolved V genes, and the rest has no known cause. The D gene and trimming were derived from the DNA, and the V and J assignments and clone size from that table. Counted in this sample were about 27,000 clones; 75% to 90% of them appeared once. Roughly 1.1% of the sample comes from the top ten.

The chain uses TRBV11-3 and TRBJ2-3; TRBD2 aligns with 11 central bases. Source: PBMCs, taken almost 29 days after intestinal transplant. This TCR was recovered from a human patient who received an intestinal transplant, so some T cells may come from the graft donor. This receptor has the CDR3 CASSSGLADRETQYF. The nucleotide sequence reads TGTGCCAGCAGCTCGGGACTAGCGGACAGGGAAACGCAGTATTTT.